Listed below are T cell receptor beta chains from one sample, sequenced in a study of T-cell reconstitution after alpha-beta-depleted transplantation in children. TCRdb re-called the PCR reads through MiXCR, storing one row per CDR3 protein. The table includes 500,000 or so distinct CDR3 sequences, 32% detected once. The source material was PBMCs from the stem cell graft donor, sampled from the stem cell graft. These receptors were taken from a human donor who donated a stem cell graft to a child with aplastic anemia. Both conserved end residues are part of each CDR3. The order of the fields is D gene, J gene, clone size, V gene, CDR3 DNA, CDR3 protein. D genes are given only for firm matches. Size values are once, few and many counts, or a class for expanded clones, and some rows have none.

D gene: TRBD1
J gene: TRBJ1-5
clone size: .
V gene: TRBV19
CDR3 DNA: TGTGCCAGTAGTATGAGACAGGGGATTCAGCCCCAGCATTTT
CDR3 protein: CASSMRQGIQPQHF

D gene: .
J gene: TRBJ2-1
clone size: .
V gene: TRBV7-2
CDR3 DNA: TGTGCCAGCAGCCACCTCGGTGCCTACAATGAGCAGTTCTTC
CDR3 protein: CASSHLGAYNEQFF

D gene: TRBD1
J gene: TRBJ2-1
clone size: few
V gene: TRBV12-3/TRBV12-4
CDR3 DNA: TGTGCCAGCAGGTCCGCCCCGACAGGGGGCTACAATGAGCAGTTCTTC
CDR3 protein: CASRSAPTGGYNEQFF

D gene: .
J gene: TRBJ2-6
clone size: .
V gene: TRBV6-5
CDR3 DNA: TGTGCCAGCAGTTACTCGGGCAGGGTGGCTGGGGCCAACGTCCTGACTTTC
CDR3 protein: CASSYSGRVAGANVLTF

D gene: TRBD2
J gene: TRBJ2-1
clone size: few
V gene: TRBV12-3/TRBV12-4
CDR3 DNA: TGTGCCAGCAGTTTAGCACTAGCGGGAGGGATCGGTTTCTACAATGAGCAGTTCTTC
CDR3 protein: CASSLALAGGIGFYNEQFF

D gene: TRBD1
J gene: TRBJ1-1
clone size: few
V gene: TRBV11-1
CDR3 DNA: TGTGCCAGCAGCATCGGGACAGGGGGCTGGGATGGGGACACTGAAGCTTTCTTT
CDR3 protein: CASSIGTGGWDGDTEAFF

D gene: .
J gene: TRBJ2-1
clone size: .
V gene: TRBV20-1
CDR3 DNA: TGCAGTGCTAGAGGCCGGGACCGGTGGGTAGATGAGCAGTTCTTC
CDR3 protein: CSARGRDRWVDEQFF

D gene: .
J gene: TRBJ2-1
clone size: few
V gene: TRBV12-3/TRBV12-4
CDR3 DNA: TGTGCCAGCAGTTTGAGGAGGGGGGACAATGAGCAGTTCTTC
CDR3 protein: CASSLRRGDNEQFF

D gene: .
J gene: TRBJ2-6
clone size: .
V gene: TRBV29-1
CDR3 DNA: TGCAGCGTAGGGTCCTACTCTGGGGCCAACGTCCTGACTTTC
CDR3 protein: CSVGSYSGANVLTF

D gene: TRBD1
J gene: TRBJ1-6
clone size: few
V gene: TRBV12-3/TRBV12-4
CDR3 DNA: TGTGCCAGCAGCGAGCCGATCACTGGGACAGCGAATTCACCCCTCCACTTT
CDR3 protein: CASSEPITGTANSPLHF

D gene: TRBD2
J gene: TRBJ2-1
clone size: .
V gene: TRBV29-1
CDR3 DNA: TGCAGCGTGCTAGCGGTCCTGAGCAATGAGCAGTTCTTC
CDR3 protein: CSVLAVLSNEQFF

D gene: TRBD2
J gene: TRBJ2-1
clone size: .
V gene: TRBV5-1
CDR3 DNA: TGCGCCAGCAGCCTGATGTCTAGCGGGAGGGCCAGGAGGGTAGACAATGAGCAGTTCTTC
CDR3 protein: CASSLMSSGRARRVDNEQFF

D gene: .
J gene: TRBJ1-5
clone size: .
V gene: TRBV6-7
CDR3 DNA: TGTGCCAGCAGTTACGCAGAAAGTCGCAATCAGCCCCAGCATTTT
CDR3 protein: CASSYAESRNQPQHF

D gene: .
J gene: TRBJ2-5
clone size: few
V gene: TRBV7-2
CDR3 DNA: TGTGCCAGCAGCTTAGCGAGGCGGGACCACCAAGAGACCCAGTACTTC
CDR3 protein: CASSLARRDHQETQYF

D gene: .
J gene: TRBJ2-7
clone size: .
V gene: TRBV20-1
CDR3 DNA: TGCAGTGCTAGAGATTACCACTACGAGCAGTACTTC
CDR3 protein: CSARDYHYEQYF

D gene: TRBD1
J gene: TRBJ2-7
clone size: .
V gene: TRBV10-3
CDR3 DNA: TGTGCCATCAGTTCTTTCCGGGACAGGGATTCCTACGAGCAGTACTTC
CDR3 protein: CAISSFRDRDSYEQYF

D gene: .
J gene: TRBJ1-5
clone size: few
V gene: TRBV6-5
CDR3 DNA: TGTGCCAGTGGTTTCGATCAGCCCCAGCATTTT
CDR3 protein: CASGFDQPQHF

D gene: TRBD2
J gene: TRBJ2-3
clone size: .
V gene: TRBV4-3
CDR3 DNA: TGCGCCAGCAGCCAAGAAGATGCGGGGACTAGCGGGTTCACGACGCAGTATTTT
CDR3 protein: CASSQEDAGTSGFTTQYF

D gene: TRBD1
J gene: TRBJ1-3
clone size: few
V gene: TRBV6-5
CDR3 DNA: TGTGCCAGCAGTTCCGCGGACAGGGGAAACACCATATATTTT
CDR3 protein: CASSSADRGNTIYF

D gene: .
J gene: TRBJ1-1
clone size: .
V gene: TRBV10-2
CDR3 DNA: TGCGCCAGGGATCGGAACACTGAAGCTTTCTTT
CDR3 protein: CARDRNTEAFF